This record covers a single TCR beta chain. Its antigen is undetermined. This entry is derived from a study of shared clonotypes between healthy human individuals. It was CD45RO-negative cells, positively selected for CCR7, that made up naive CD8 cells, with terminally differentiated effector memory CD45RA+ cells excluded. It was across several immunoSEQ plates that each subset's genomic DNA was evenly split. Sequenced by immunoSEQ multiplex PCR; TCRdb stores in-frame clones only, minus some. The table has around 1.9 million clones, around 93% seen once. Study conclusions and caveats: Estimated richness was generally greater in naive than memory subsets. Naive CD4 clonotypes were shared across a handful of donors at roughly 5.3%. When compared with the clonotypes that were shared by all four sorted-subset donors, the non-shared clonotypes turned out to have lower generation probabilities.

V shed 0 bases and J shed 4 bases, with 12 bases lying between them. The CDR3 consists of 15 residues. Germline V gives CDR1 MGHRA, CDR2 YSYEKL. V usage is TRBV4-1 and J usage is TRBJ1-1; perhaps TRBD1 as D (6 bases). The source is a man younger than 35 in good health. Some clones in this sample may be carry-over from other donors' samples. Sequenced sample: naive CD8+ T cells from PBMCs. In nucleotides, the CDR3 is TGCGCCAGCAGCCAAGATAACAGGGTTGGCACTGAAGCTTTCTTT. This translates into CASSQDNRVGTEAFF.